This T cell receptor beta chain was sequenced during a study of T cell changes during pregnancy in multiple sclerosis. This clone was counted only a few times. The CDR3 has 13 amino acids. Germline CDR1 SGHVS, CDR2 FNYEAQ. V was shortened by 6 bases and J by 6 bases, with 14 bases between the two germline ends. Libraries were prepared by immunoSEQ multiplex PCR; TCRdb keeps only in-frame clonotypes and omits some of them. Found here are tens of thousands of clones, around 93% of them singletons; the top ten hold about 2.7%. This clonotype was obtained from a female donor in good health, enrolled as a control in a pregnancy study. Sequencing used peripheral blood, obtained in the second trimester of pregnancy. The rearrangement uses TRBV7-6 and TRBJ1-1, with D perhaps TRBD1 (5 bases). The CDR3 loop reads CASSYGGVAEAFF. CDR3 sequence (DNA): TGTGCCAGCAGTTACGGGGGTGTGGCTGAAGCTTTCTTT.